This TCR beta chain was sequenced in a study of cytomegalovirus exposure and HLA in healthy donors. Study-wide results and limits: Listed as cytomegalovirus-associated were about 160 TCR beta chains. A later analysis showed HLA-associated TCR beta chains outstripping equally common others in clonal expansion.

Comment on this clone: The antigen remains undetermined.

The CDR3 runs 14 residues. Germline loops: CDR1 MNHNS, CDR2 SASEGT. V lost 7 bases, J lost 4 bases, and 14 bases lay in between. This donor's file did not include a recorded CMV serostatus. Amplification used 60 Vbeta primers and 13 Jbeta primers. TCRdb's copy holds only in-frame clones and misses some; the assay was immunoSEQ multiplex PCR. Here the sample spans some 140,000 clones, around 80% being singletons. Sequencing used PBMCs. The chain recombines TRBV6-1 with TRBJ1-3; unclear D gene. The receptor comes from a man aged 25-45 years in good health. CDR3 sequence: CASIGGVRGNTIYF. As DNA, the CDR3 is TGTGCCAGCATCGGCGGGGTAAGAGGAAACACCATATATTTT.